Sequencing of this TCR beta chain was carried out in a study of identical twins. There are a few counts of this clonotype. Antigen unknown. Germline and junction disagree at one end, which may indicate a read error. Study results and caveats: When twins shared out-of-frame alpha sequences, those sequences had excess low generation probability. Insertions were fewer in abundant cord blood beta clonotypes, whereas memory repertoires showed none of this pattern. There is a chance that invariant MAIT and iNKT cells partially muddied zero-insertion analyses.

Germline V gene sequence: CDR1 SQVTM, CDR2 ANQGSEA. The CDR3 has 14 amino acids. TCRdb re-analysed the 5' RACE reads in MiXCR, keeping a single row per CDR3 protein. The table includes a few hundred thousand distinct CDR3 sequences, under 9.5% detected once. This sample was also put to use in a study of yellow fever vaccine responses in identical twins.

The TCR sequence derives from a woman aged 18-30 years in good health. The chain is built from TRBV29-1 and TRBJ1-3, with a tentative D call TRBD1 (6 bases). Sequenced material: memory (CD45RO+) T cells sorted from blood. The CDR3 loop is CSVRGGGSGNTIHF. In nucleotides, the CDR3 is TGCAGCGTTCGCGGGGGCGGCTCTGGAAACACCATACATTTT.